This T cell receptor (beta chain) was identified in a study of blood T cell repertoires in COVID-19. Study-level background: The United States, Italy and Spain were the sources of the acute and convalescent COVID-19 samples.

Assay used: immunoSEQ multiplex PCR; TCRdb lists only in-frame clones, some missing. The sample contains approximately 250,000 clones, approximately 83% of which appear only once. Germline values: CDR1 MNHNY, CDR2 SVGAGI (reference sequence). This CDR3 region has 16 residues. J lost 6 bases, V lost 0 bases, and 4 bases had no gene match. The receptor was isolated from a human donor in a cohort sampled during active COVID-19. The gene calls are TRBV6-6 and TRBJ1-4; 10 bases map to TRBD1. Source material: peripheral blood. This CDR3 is CASSYSPGQGYEKLFF. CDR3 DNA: TGTGCCAGCAGTTACTCTCCGGGACAGGGGTATGAAAAACTGTTTTTT.